The 16 T cell receptor beta chains given below trace back to one sample, sequenced in a study of cytomegalovirus exposure and HLA in healthy donors (TCRdb year 2017). The library relied on the immunoSEQ multiplex PCR assay. For the multiplex PCR, a mixture combining 60 forward primers for TCR Vbeta segments and 13 reverse primers for TCR Jbeta segments was used. This immuneACCESS table, as held by TCRdb, lists in-frame sequences with V and J called but not all clones. Of the missing ones, under half trace to an unresolved V gene in checked studies; the others have no known cause. This sample gives under 200,000 clones in total; around 75% of them show up just once. The ten top clones hold less than 2% of the sample. Sequenced input: PBMCs. The receptors stem from a woman aged 25 to 39 in good health and CMV-seronegative.

V usage is TRBV5-1 and J usage is TRBJ2-2; 7 nucleotides match TRBD1. This CDR3 is built from 13 residues. The V gene end was trimmed by 4 bases and the J gene end by 5 bases; junction bases not matched to a gene: 2. CDR1 and CDR2 (germline): SGHRS, YFSETQ. The DNA of the CDR3 is TGCGCCAGCAGCGTACAGGGGACCGGGGAGCTGTTTTTT. Translated, it gives CASSVQGTGELFF.

The chain joins TRBV29-1 to TRBJ2-3, with D possibly TRBD2 on 6 matching bases. The V gene lost 3 bases and the J gene lost 6 bases, with 13 bases spanning the gap. Germline CDR1 SQVTM, CDR2 ANQGSEA. CDR3 length equals 13 residues. In DNA, the CDR3 is TGCAGCGTTGACAGCGGGTCAAGTGATACGCAGTATTTT. Protein: CSVDSGSSDTQYF.

The gene calls are TRBV30 and TRBJ1-1; no reliable D call. V shed 3 bases and J shed 6 bases, with 8 bases lying between them. This CDR3 is built from 11 residues. Germline V gives CDR1 GTSNPN, CDR2 SVGIG (reference sequence). The CDR3 loop is CAWRSISEAFF. For the CDR3, the DNA is TGTGCCTGGAGAAGCATCTCTGAAGCTTTCTTT.

This sequence joins TRBV6-6 and TRBJ2-7, with a weak D call TRBD2 (6 bases). The ends were cut back, 0 bases at V and 4 bases at J, with 10 bases in the middle. The CDR3 spans 14 residues. In germline, CDR1 is MNHNY, CDR2 SVGAGI (reference sequence). The CDR3 DNA is TGTGCCAGCAGTTACTCATATAGCGGATACGAGCAGTACTTC. Translating it yields CASSYSYSGYEQYF.

The chain links TRBV4-1 to TRBJ2-4; 9 bases fit TRBD1. Per the germline V gene, CDR1 is MGHRA and CDR2 is YSYEKL. V was pared by 2 bases and J by 5 bases, with 10 bases of the junction left unmatched. This CDR3 is built from 17 residues. The CDR3 loop is CASSQPLRGQGQNIQYF. CDR3 nucleotide sequence: TGCGCCAGCAGCCAACCACTAAGGGGACAGGGACAAAACATTCAGTACTTC.

The V and J genes are TRBV7-2 and TRBJ2-7; 8 bases match TRBD1. Germline trimming cut 7 bases from V and 5 bases from J; bases unmatched to any gene: 1. The germline V gene encodes CDR1 SGHTA and CDR2 FQGNSA. This CDR3 spans 11 amino acids. The CDR3 region has the DNA TGTGCCAGCACACAGGGGGACGAGCAGTACTTC. This gives the protein CASTQGDEQYF.

The rearrangement links TRBV6-1 to TRBJ1-5, with 7 bases matching TRBD1. Trimming took 4 bases from V and 1 from J; bases not matched to a gene: 13. CDR1 and CDR2 (germline): MNHNS, SASEGT. This CDR3 comprises 18 residues. In DNA, the CDR3 is TGTGCCAGCAGTGGTCGGATTTCTTTACAGGGGAGCAATCAGCCCCAGCATTTT. This encodes CASSGRISLQGSNQPQHF.

The chain joins TRBV10-3 to TRBJ2-3, with D uncertain. The CDR3 consists of 14 residues. V lost 0 bases and J lost 2, with 6 bases in between. Germline assignment: CDR1 ENHRY and CDR2 SYGVKD. The CDR3 DNA sequence: TGTGCCATCAGTGAGTCGAGTTACACAGATACGCAGTATTTT. This sequence encodes CAISESSYTDTQYF.

The chain carries TRBV12-5 and TRBJ1-1; weak D call: TRBD1 (6 bases). This CDR3 spans 12 amino acids. CDR1 and CDR2 (germline): LGHNT, FRNRAP. V dropped 5 bases and J dropped 11 bases, with 15 bases sitting between them. This CDR3 is CASGPQGSRAFF. In DNA form, the CDR3 reads TGTGCTAGTGGTCCACAGGGTTCTAGGGCTTTCTTT.

This chain links TRBV5-1 with TRBJ2-7, with TRBD1 matching over 11 bases. The CDR3 loop spans 18 amino acids. CDR1 and CDR2 from the germline V gene are SGHRS and YFSETQ. J gave up 3 bases and V 4 bases, and 15 bases lay outside the gene matches. In DNA form, the CDR3 reads TGCGCCAGCAGCCCCCGGGACAGGGGGTACTACACCGACTACGAGCAGTACTTC. Its protein is CASSPRDRGYYTDYEQYF. The complete variable domain, with remaining parts taken from reference TRBV5-1 and TRBJ2-7, reads KAGVTQTPRYLIKTRGQQVTLSCSPISGHRSVSWYQQTPGQGLQFLFEYFSETQRNKGNFPGRFSGRQFSNSRSEMNVSTLELGDSALYLCASSPRDRGYYTDYEQYFGPGTRLTVT.

The CDR3 is CASSLNGGSNTGELFF. CDR3 nucleotides: TGTGCCAGCAGCTTAAACGGCGGATCGAACACCGGGGAGCTGTTTTTT. V and J are TRBV7-3 and TRBJ2-2; D not resolved. V dropped 1 base and J dropped 0 bases, with 9 bases sitting between them. Looked up from germline, CDR1 is SGHTA and CDR2 is FQGTGA. The CDR3 consists of 16 residues.

This chain connects TRBV5-4 to TRBJ1-4; 7 positions agree with TRBD1. The junction had 6 bases not matched to a gene; V was cut back by 4 bases and J by 6 bases. CDR1 and CDR2 (germline): SGHNT, YYREEE (reference sequence). This CDR3 spans 14 amino acids. The CDR3 loop reads CASSRDRADEKLFF. The CDR3 nucleotides read TGTGCCAGCAGCCGCGACAGGGCCGATGAAAAACTGTTTTTT. Variable domain in full (rest from reference TRBV5-4 and TRBJ1-4): ETGVTQSPTHLIKTRGQQVTLRCSSQSGHNTVSWYQQALGQGPQFIFQYYREEENGRGNFPPRFSGLQFPNYSSELNVNALELDDSALYLCASSRDRADEKLFFGSGTQLSVL.

This clone was detected a few times. The chain recombines TRBV4-3 with TRBJ2-1; 7 bases match TRBD2. The V segment lost 0 bases and the J segment 5 bases; nucleotides outside the gene matches: 10. The CDR3 contains 17 residues. Germline V gives CDR1 LGHNA, CDR2 YSLEER. The CDR3 here is CASSQEIVGTTDNEQFF. The CDR3, as DNA: TGCGCCAGCAGCCAAGAAATAGTCGGGACTACCGACAATGAGCAGTTCTTC.

The rearrangement joins TRBV2 to TRBJ2-2; D might be TRBD2 (6 bases). The CDR3 covers 12 residues. V lost 7 bases, J lost 7 bases, and 10 bases lay in between. Germline CDR1 SNHLY, CDR2 FYNNEI. The CDR3 reads CASNGGLGELFF. In nucleotides, the CDR3 is TGTGCCAGCAACGGGGGTCTCGGGGAGCTGTTTTTT.

V usage is TRBV7-8 and J usage is TRBJ2-7; tentative D call: TRBD1 (5 bases). This CDR3 region has 17 residues. Germline V CDR1 and CDR2: SGHVS, FQNEAQ. The V end was cut by 0 bases, the J end by 0 bases, with 15 bases between. CDR3 in DNA: TGTGCCAGCAGCTTAGCGTGGGGCATGACGAGCTCCTACGAGCAGTACTTC. Translating gives CASSLAWGMTSSYEQYF.

This clone appeared once. The chain uses TRBV13 and TRBJ2-1; 10 nucleotides align to TRBD2. Germline values: CDR1 PRHDT, CDR2 FYEKMQ (reference sequence). The CDR3 has 16 residues. With 5 bases clipped from V and 6 bases from J, the junction kept 10 bases outside the gene matches. In DNA, the CDR3 is TGTGCCAGCAGCACGATGGGACTAGCGCCAAGCAATGAGCAGTTCTTC. It codes for CASSTMGLAPSNEQFF. The whole variable domain, remainder taken from reference TRBV13 and TRBJ2-1, is AAGVIQSPRHLIKEKRETATLKCYPIPRHDTVYWYQQGPGQDPQFLISFYEKMQSDKGSIPDRFSAQQFSDYHSELNMSSLELGDSALYFCASSTMGLAPSNEQFFGPGTRLTVL.